The present TCR beta chain was sequenced within a study of CD8 T cells in ankylosing spondylitis. This clonotype has at least ten counts. Its antigen is not known. V lost 2 bases, J lost 2 bases, and 16 bases lay in between. This CDR3 is 16 amino acids long. In germline, CDR1 is MNHEY, CDR2 SVGEGT. Via MiXCR, TCRdb re-called the 5' RACE reads, giving one row per CDR3 protein. This sample has roughly 490,000 distinct CDR3 sequences, with 5.3% found just once. Study-wide findings and caveats: Eight highly homologous variants formed a TCR beta motif that appeared characteristic of ankylosing spondylitis blood.

J is TRBJ2-7 and V is TRBV6-2 or TRBV6-3, with a tentative D call TRBD2 (6 bases). The source of this sequence is a male donor with ankylosing spondylitis. The specimen was blood, either unsorted or a sorted T cell fraction (not recorded which). In DNA, the CDR3 is TGTGCCAGCAGTTACGAACTACGGGGGAAAACCTACGAGCAGTACTTC. Residues: CASSYELRGKTYEQYF.